Shown below are 7 T cell receptor beta chains from a single sample sequenced in a study of T cell repertoires in ileal Crohn's disease. The time point here: neoterminal ileum biopsy at postoperative endoscopy, about 6 months after surgery. TCRdb's copy holds only in-frame clones and misses some; the assay was immunoSEQ multiplex PCR. In the table there are more than 10,000 clones, 78% of which are singletons. The sample was ileal tissue. These TCRs come from an adult with Crohn's disease.

This clone appeared a few times. Other nucleotide sequences from this sample produce the same CDR3. The V and J genes are TRBV7-6 and TRBJ2-1, with 9 bases lining up with TRBD1. Germline V gene sequence: CDR1 SGHVS, CDR2 FNYEAQ. Trimming removed 1 base from V and 6 bases from J; junction bases left unmatched: 1. CDR3 length: 14 residues. CDR3 sequence (DNA): TGTGCCAGCAGCTTAGGGGACAGGGCCAATGAGCAGTTCTTC. Translation: CASSLGDRANEQFF.

The chain carries TRBV19 and TRBJ2-5; D ambiguous. The CDR3 is 12 amino acids. Germline values: CDR1 LNHDA, CDR2 SQIVND (reference sequence). Trimming left V 5 bases short and J 5 bases short, with 9 bases between. The CDR3 spells CASSANMETQYF. The CDR3 region has the DNA TGTGCCAGTAGTGCCAACATGGAGACCCAGTACTTC.

The J gene is TRBJ2-5, the V gene TRBV10-2; TRBD1 agrees at 9 bases. Germline CDR1 and CDR2: WSHSY and SAAADI. J was trimmed by 1 base and V by 7 bases; bases with no gene match: 7. This CDR3 contains 15 residues. The CDR3 nucleotides are TGCGCCAGCATTCCGGGACAGGGTGGCCAAGAGACCCAGTACTTC. It translates to CASIPGQGGQETQYF.

This clone turned up a few times. The gene calls are TRBV7-2 and TRBJ1-5, with a possible D match to TRBD1 (6 bases). This CDR3 has 17 residues. Per the germline V gene, CDR1 is SGHTA and CDR2 is FQGNSA. The ends were cut back, 2 bases at V and 0 bases at J, with 14 bases in the middle. Written as DNA, the CDR3 is TGTGCCAGCAGCTTATTCGGGAGGGGGGTTAGCAATCAGCCCCAGCATTTT. This codes for CASSLFGRGVSNQPQHF.

The V call is TRBV7-6, the J call TRBJ2-7; a possible D gene is TRBD2 (5 bases). The CDR3 extends over 14 amino acids. Germline CDR1 is SGHVS and CDR2 is FNYEAQ. Trimming shortened V by 0 bases and J by 7 bases, and 13 bases separated the two germline ends. The CDR3 DNA is TGTGCCAGCAGCTTAGCTTCGGGGTCCAGGGAGCAGTACTTC. It codes for CASSLASGSREQYF.

This chain joins TRBV2 and TRBJ1-5; D call uncertain. The CDR3 totals 13 residues. The V and J ends lost 4 bases and 4 bases respectively, with 8 bases between them. The V gene's germline CDR1 is SNHLY and CDR2 FYNNEI. The CDR3 DNA reads TGTGCCAGCAGTGGCCCACGGAATCAGCCCCAGCATTTT. Protein: CASSGPRNQPQHF.

The chain employs TRBV19 and TRBJ1-3, with 8 bases that match TRBD1. Germline V lookup: CDR1 LNHDA, CDR2 SQIVND (reference sequence). V shed 10 bases and J 2 bases; nucleotides not matched to a gene: 4. The CDR3 is made up of 13 amino acids. CDR3 loop: CATMTGAGNTIYF. The CDR3 region has the DNA TGTGCCACGATGACAGGGGCTGGAAACACCATATATTTT.